The 29 T cell receptor beta chains below come from one sample, sequenced in a study of control samples from healthy donors and cancer patients (dated by TCRdb to 2018 to 2020). The receptor library was made with the immunoSEQ multiplex PCR assay. The source is immuneACCESS, and TCRdb retained only in-frame sequences with V and J called. Part of the clones is not carried over; for the studies checked, unresolved V genes explain less than half of this, and the remainder is unexplained. Within this sample are some 89,000 clones, with approximately 87% of them counted one time only. Around 2.1% of the sample is in the top ten clones. Sequencing input: blood. The receptors shown here come from a woman aged 40-49 years in good health.

The chain is built from TRBV12-3 or TRBV12-4 and TRBJ2-2, with D tentatively TRBD1 (6 bases). This CDR3 contains 13 residues. Trimming took 4 bases from V and 6 from J, leaving 9 bases between them. For the CDR3, the DNA is TGTGCCAGCAGTTCGGACAGATCCGGGGAGCTGTTTTTT. The encoded protein is CASSSDRSGELFF.

The chain joins TRBV6-5 to TRBJ1-1; D unclear. The CDR3 is 14 amino acids. CDR1 and CDR2 (germline): MNHEY, SVGAGI. V was trimmed by 8 bases and J by 3 bases, leaving 16 bases between them. CDR3 residues: CASSLAGYDTEAFF. The DNA of the CDR3 is TGTGCCAGCTCATTAGCGGGTTATGACACTGAAGCTTTCTTT.

The CDR3 sequence: CASSNGQPQHF. The CDR3 region has the DNA TGCGCCAGCAGTAACGGCCAGCCCCAGCATTTT. The V and J genes are TRBV10-1 and TRBJ1-5; no definite D call. CDR1 is WNHNN and CDR2 is SYGVQD in the germline V gene (reference sequence). CDR3 length equals 11 residues. Trimming took 5 bases from V and 7 from J, leaving 6 bases between them.

The chain joins TRBV5-6 to TRBJ1-2; D gene uncertain. The CDR3 has 14 amino acids. Trimming removed 3 bases at V and 8 bases at J, with 17 bases between. The germline CDR1 and CDR2 sequences are SGHDT and YYEEEE. The chain's CDR3 is CASSSSGNAGGYTF. CDR3 in DNA: TGTGCCAGCAGCTCATCGGGCAACGCGGGGGGCTACACCTTC.

This chain uses TRBV19 with TRBJ2-1, with D possibly matching TRBD2 (7 bases). The CDR3 has 18 amino acids. Germline V gives CDR1 LNHDA, CDR2 SQIVND (reference sequence). V lost 0 bases and J lost 4, with 19 bases in between. As DNA, the CDR3 is TGTGCCAGTAGTATAGAGCTACGAGGCGGGGGCAGGTACAATGAGCAGTTCTTC. This codes for CASSIELRGGGRYNEQFF. The whole variable domain, filled in from reference TRBV19 and TRBJ2-1, reads DGGITQSPKYLFRKEGQNVTLSCEQNLNHDAMYWYRQDPGQGLRLIYYSQIVNDFQKGDIAEGYSVSREKKESFPLTVTSAQKNPTAFYLCASSIELRGGGRYNEQFFGPGTRLTVL.

The chain uses TRBV7-9 and TRBJ1-1, with 7 bases lining up with TRBD1. The CDR3 is 16 residues long. Germline lookup yields CDR1 SEHNR and CDR2 FQNEAQ (reference sequence). J lost 0 bases, V lost 5 bases, and 9 bases had no gene match. The CDR3 here is CASSLTYRGVNTEAFF. Here the CDR3 DNA reads TGTGCCAGCAGCCTTACTTACAGGGGAGTGAACACTGAAGCTTTCTTT. The entire variable domain, with the rest obtained from reference TRBV7-9 and TRBJ1-1, is as follows: DTGVSQNPRHKITKRGQNVTFRCDPISEHNRLYWYRQTLGQGPEFLTYFQNEAQLEKSRLLSDRFSAERPKGSFSTLEIQRTEQGDSAMYLCASSLTYRGVNTEAFFGQGTRLTVV.

V and J are TRBV11-2 and TRBJ1-4; TRBD1 might be the D (5 bases). Germline CDR1 is SGHAT and CDR2 is FQNNGV. V was clipped by 5 bases and J by 7 bases, with 17 bases between them. The CDR3 has 15 amino acids. The CDR3 protein is CASSRRTLRGEKLFF. In nucleotides, the CDR3 is TGTGCCAGCAGCCGAAGGACACTAAGGGGTGAAAAACTGTTTTTT.

The gene calls are TRBV19 and TRBJ2-3; D is uncertain. Germline CDR1 LNHDA, CDR2 SQIVND (reference sequence). Trimming removed 4 bases at V and 2 bases at J, with 4 bases between. CDR3 length: 12 amino acids. The CDR3 bases are TGTGCCAGTAGTAGTAACACAGATACGCAGTATTTT. It is translated as CASSSNTDTQYF.

The chain carries TRBV18 and TRBJ2-3; D possibly matches TRBD1 or TRBD2 (6 bases each). V shed 5 bases and J shed 3 bases, with 12 bases lying between them. The CDR3 length is 14 residues. Per the germline V gene, CDR1 is KGHSH and CDR2 is LQKENI. This CDR3 reads CASSRGAGTDTQYF. In DNA form, the CDR3 reads TGTGCCAGCTCAAGGGGGGCAGGAACAGATACGCAGTATTTT.

This clone was observed a few times. V usage is TRBV14 and J usage is TRBJ1-6; 8 bases map to TRBD1. V lost 3 bases and J lost 9; bases outside the gene matches: 4. CDR1 and CDR2 (germline): SGHDN, FVKESK. The CDR3 consists of 14 residues. The CDR3 bases are TGTGCCAGCAGCCACCTTACAGGGGGTTCACCCCTCCACTTT. As protein: CASSHLTGGSPLHF.

A single count supports this clone. The V gene is TRBV7-2, the J gene TRBJ2-3, with D perhaps matching TRBD2 (5 bases). Germline lookup yields CDR1 SGHTA and CDR2 FQGNSA. The V and J ends lost 5 bases and 2 bases respectively, with 11 bases between them. The length of the CDR3 is 14 residues. CDR3 nucleotides: TGTGCCAGCAGCACATACCTAGCCACAGATACGCAGTATTTT. Translating it yields CASSTYLATDTQYF.

V is TRBV6-5 and J is TRBJ2-7; D possibly corresponds to TRBD2 (5 bases). V was cut by 0 bases and J by 3 bases, with 9 bases left in between. Germline assignment: CDR1 MNHEY and CDR2 SVGAGI. The CDR3 consists of 14 residues. CDR3 bases: TGTGCCAGCAGTTACTCTTTTCGGGGCTACGAGCAGTACTTC. This codes for CASSYSFRGYEQYF.

J is TRBJ1-6 and V is TRBV4-3; D is possibly TRBD1 (5 bases). Germline CDR1 and CDR2: LGHNA and YSLEER. V was shortened by 0 bases and J by 5 bases, with 11 bases between the two germline ends. This CDR3 spans 16 amino acids. CDR3 region: CASSQDRGEHNSPLHF. CDR3 coding DNA: TGCGCCAGCAGCCAAGATCGGGGGGAGCATAATTCACCCCTCCACTTT.

V gene TRBV10-3 combines with J gene TRBJ2-7; 8 positions agree with TRBD1. The germline V gene encodes CDR1 ENHRY and CDR2 SYGVKD. The CDR3 consists of 13 residues. V lost 2 bases and J lost 5; bases outside the gene matches: 2. CDR3 in amino acids: CAISEDRGNEQYF. In nucleotides, the CDR3 is TGTGCCATCAGTGAGGACAGGGGTAACGAGCAGTACTTC.

The V call is TRBV12-3 or TRBV12-4, the J call TRBJ1-5; no clear D gene. V was shortened by 6 bases and J by 9 bases, with 15 bases between the two germline ends. There are 13 residues in the CDR3. The DNA for the CDR3 is TGTGCCAGCAGCCCGGGCCCGTTACGGCCCCAGCATTTT. It yields the protein CASSPGPLRPQHF.

The J gene is TRBJ1-2, the V gene TRBV11-1; D ambiguous. The V gene lost 2 bases and the J gene lost 7 bases, with 14 bases spanning the gap. Looked up from germline, CDR1 is SGHAT and CDR2 is FQDESV (reference sequence). This CDR3 has 14 residues. CDR3 residues: CASSLREGRAGYTF. CDR3 DNA sequence: TGTGCCAGCAGCTTACGGGAAGGACGCGCTGGCTACACCTTC.

The chain combines TRBV28 with TRBJ2-1; D unclear. CDR1 and CDR2 from the germline V gene are MDHEN and SYDVKM. Trimming shortened V by 5 bases and J by 6 bases, and 17 bases separated the two germline ends. This CDR3 has 15 amino acids. The CDR3: CASSPPSSATNEQFF. The DNA of the CDR3 is TGTGCCAGCAGTCCCCCTTCTTCTGCCACCAATGAGCAGTTCTTC.

CDR3 sequence: CASSWGTGEDTQYF. The CDR3 bases are TGTGCCAGCAGCTGGGGGACAGGGGAAGATACGCAGTATTTT. The chain uses TRBV5-4 and TRBJ2-3; 10 bases fit TRBD1. Looked up from germline, CDR1 is SGHNT and CDR2 is YYREEE (reference sequence). The CDR3 has 14 amino acids. V was clipped by 3 bases and J by 5 bases; unmatched bases: 3.

This clone was detected only once. This chain links TRBV2 with TRBJ1-3; D ambiguous. This CDR3 region has 16 residues. The germline V gene encodes CDR1 SNHLY and CDR2 FYNNEI. Trimming pared 6 bases from V and 0 bases from J, leaving 15 bases between. CDR3 bases: TGTGCCAGCAGCCTTCTCGGGGTGAACTCTGGAAACACCATATATTTT. This encodes CASSLLGVNSGNTIYF.

The rearrangement joins TRBV19 to TRBJ1-3; TRBD1 matches 8 bases. CDR3 length equals 15 residues. Germline-derived CDR1 and CDR2 are LNHDA and SQIVND (reference sequence). The V and J ends lost 7 bases and 0 bases, in that order; junction bases with no gene match: 5. CDR3 sequence: CASTRGPNSGNTIYF. The DNA for the CDR3 is TGTGCCAGTACCAGGGGGCCTAACTCTGGAAACACCATATATTTT. Full variable domain (missing parts from reference TRBV19 and TRBJ1-3): DGGITQSPKYLFRKEGQNVTLSCEQNLNHDAMYWYRQDPGQGLRLIYYSQIVNDFQKGDIAEGYSVSREKKESFPLTVTSAQKNPTAFYLCASTRGPNSGNTIYFGEGSWLTVV.

The chain uses TRBV2 and TRBJ2-7; the match to TRBD2 covers 11 bases. Germline loops: CDR1 SNHLY, CDR2 FYNNEI. The CDR3 runs 15 residues. The V segment lost 6 bases and the J segment 3 bases; nucleotides outside the gene matches: 7. The CDR3 spells CASRLTSGEFYEQYF. In nucleotides, the CDR3 is TGTGCCAGCAGATTGACTAGCGGGGAATTCTACGAGCAGTACTTC.

Remarks on this clone: Other DNA sequences from this sample encode an identical CDR3 as well. This rearrangement joins TRBV5-1 to TRBJ1-1; perhaps TRBD1 as D (6 bases). Germline V CDR1 and CDR2: SGHRS, YFSETQ. The CDR3 loop spans 15 amino acids. The V end was cut by 5 bases, the J end by 4 bases, with 18 bases between. The CDR3: CASSIQWGGRTEAFF. CDR3 DNA sequence: TGCGCCAGCAGTATTCAATGGGGGGGGCGCACTGAAGCTTTCTTT. Complete variable domain (other parts from reference TRBV5-1 and TRBJ1-1): KAGVTQTPRYLIKTRGQQVTLSCSPISGHRSVSWYQQTPGQGLQFLFEYFSETQRNKGNFPGRFSGRQFSNSRSEMNVSTLELGDSALYLCASSIQWGGRTEAFFGQGTRLTVV.

V and J are TRBV27 and TRBJ1-4; 9 bases fit TRBD1. Germline lookup yields CDR1 MNHEY and CDR2 SMNVEV (reference sequence). With 6 bases clipped from V and 8 bases from J, the junction kept 10 bases outside the gene matches. The CDR3 spans 15 residues. CDR3 region: CASSRIQGAREKLFF. The DNA for the CDR3 is TGTGCCAGCAGCCGGATACAGGGGGCGCGGGAAAAACTGTTTTTT. Drawing the rest from reference TRBV27 and TRBJ1-4, the complete variable domain is EAQVTQNPRYLITVTGKKLTVTCSQNMNHEYMSWYRQDPGLGLRQIYYSMNVEVTDKGDVPEGYKVSRKEKRNFPLILESPSPNQTSLYFCASSRIQGAREKLFFGSGTQLSVL.

The V gene is TRBV19, the J gene TRBJ2-6; D remains ambiguous. Per germline, CDR1 LNHDA and CDR2 SQIVND (reference sequence). The ends were cut back, 5 bases at V and 4 bases at J, with 12 bases in the middle. CDR3 length equals 15 residues. CDR3: CASSLSREGANVLTF. Written as DNA, the CDR3 is TGTGCCAGTAGTCTCTCGCGCGAAGGGGCCAACGTCCTGACTTTC.

This chain joins TRBV18 and TRBJ1-2; D gene ambiguous. Per germline, CDR1 KGHSH and CDR2 LQKENI. The CDR3 is 13 amino acids. Trimming took off 6 bases at V and 1 base at J, with 9 bases between the two ends. The CDR3 region is CASSPSVNYGYTF. The CDR3 nucleotides are TGTGCCAGCTCCCCGAGCGTTAACTATGGCTACACCTTC.

The chain couples TRBV5-1 to TRBJ1-1, with TRBD1 matching 9 bases. The CDR3 is made up of 17 amino acids. V lost 3 bases, J lost 7 bases, and 16 bases stayed unmatched. In germline, CDR1 is SGHRS, CDR2 YFSETQ. CDR3 loop: CASSWGTGFEKTLEAFF. In DNA, the CDR3 is TGCGCCAGCAGCTGGGGGACAGGGTTTGAAAAGACTCTTGAAGCTTTCTTT. The variable domain in full, completed from reference TRBV5-1 and TRBJ1-1, reads KAGVTQTPRYLIKTRGQQVTLSCSPISGHRSVSWYQQTPGQGLQFLFEYFSETQRNKGNFPGRFSGRQFSNSRSEMNVSTLELGDSALYLCASSWGTGFEKTLEAFFGQGTRLTVV.

The chain joins TRBV6-5 to TRBJ1-1; D remains ambiguous. Per germline, CDR1 MNHEY and CDR2 SVGAGI. CDR3 length: 13 amino acids. The V gene lost 2 bases and the J gene lost 1 base, with 5 bases spanning the gap. DNA of the CDR3: TGTGCCAGCAGTTACGACGGGAACACTGAAGCTTTCTTT. Residues: CASSYDGNTEAFF.

This clone was seen just once. The J gene is TRBJ1-5, the V gene TRBV6-2 or TRBV6-3, with 7 bases that match TRBD1. Germline CDR1 MNHEY, CDR2 SVGEGT. V gave up 4 bases and J gave up 5 bases; unmatched junction bases: 8. The CDR3 length is 15 residues. The CDR3 DNA reads as TGTGCCAGCAGTTCATTAGGCACAGGGGATCAGCCCCAGCATTTT. Amino acid sequence: CASSSLGTGDQPQHF.

The rearrangement links TRBV6-2 or TRBV6-3 to TRBJ2-1, with unresolved D. This CDR3 is 17 amino acids long. CDR1 is MNHEY, CDR2 SVGEGT, per germline. V was trimmed by 6 bases and J by 0 bases, leaving 18 bases between them. The CDR3 DNA is TGTGCCAGCAGCGAGCACCCAGGCTTTGCCTCCTACAATGAGCAGTTCTTC. Translating it yields CASSEHPGFASYNEQFF.